This T cell receptor beta chain stems from a study of Graves' ophthalmopathy and Graves' hyperthyroidism. As for the study in general: At initial diagnosis, peripheral blood was obtained, and this preceded any treatment.

Diagnostic conclusions were grounded in clinical symptoms, serum thyroxine, TRAb, thyroid ultrasound and orbital computed tomography. Someone took the PBMCs out of roughly 10 ml of fresh peripheral blood. There are many counts of this clonotype. The germline V gene has CDR1 SGHRS and CDR2 YFSETQ. The CDR3 contains 13 residues. With 0 bases removed from V and 4 bases from J, the gap between germline ends came to 8 bases. RNA served as the template for amplifying TCR beta CDR3 regions. HTBI primers were employed in first-round RT-PCR, then a second-round multiplex PCR followed. A single record per CDR3 protein comes from TCRdb applying MiXCR to the multiplex PCR reads. This table has about 220,000 distinct CDR3 sequences, 20% to 25% appearing once.

This chain uses TRBV5-1 with TRBJ2-7; D might be TRBD2 (6 bases). The source is a woman aged 50 to 60 with Graves' ophthalmopathy. Sequences were obtained from peripheral blood. This CDR3 is CASSLDGRYEQYF. The CDR3 coding sequence is TGCGCCAGCAGCTTGGATGGGAGGTACGAGCAGTACTTC.